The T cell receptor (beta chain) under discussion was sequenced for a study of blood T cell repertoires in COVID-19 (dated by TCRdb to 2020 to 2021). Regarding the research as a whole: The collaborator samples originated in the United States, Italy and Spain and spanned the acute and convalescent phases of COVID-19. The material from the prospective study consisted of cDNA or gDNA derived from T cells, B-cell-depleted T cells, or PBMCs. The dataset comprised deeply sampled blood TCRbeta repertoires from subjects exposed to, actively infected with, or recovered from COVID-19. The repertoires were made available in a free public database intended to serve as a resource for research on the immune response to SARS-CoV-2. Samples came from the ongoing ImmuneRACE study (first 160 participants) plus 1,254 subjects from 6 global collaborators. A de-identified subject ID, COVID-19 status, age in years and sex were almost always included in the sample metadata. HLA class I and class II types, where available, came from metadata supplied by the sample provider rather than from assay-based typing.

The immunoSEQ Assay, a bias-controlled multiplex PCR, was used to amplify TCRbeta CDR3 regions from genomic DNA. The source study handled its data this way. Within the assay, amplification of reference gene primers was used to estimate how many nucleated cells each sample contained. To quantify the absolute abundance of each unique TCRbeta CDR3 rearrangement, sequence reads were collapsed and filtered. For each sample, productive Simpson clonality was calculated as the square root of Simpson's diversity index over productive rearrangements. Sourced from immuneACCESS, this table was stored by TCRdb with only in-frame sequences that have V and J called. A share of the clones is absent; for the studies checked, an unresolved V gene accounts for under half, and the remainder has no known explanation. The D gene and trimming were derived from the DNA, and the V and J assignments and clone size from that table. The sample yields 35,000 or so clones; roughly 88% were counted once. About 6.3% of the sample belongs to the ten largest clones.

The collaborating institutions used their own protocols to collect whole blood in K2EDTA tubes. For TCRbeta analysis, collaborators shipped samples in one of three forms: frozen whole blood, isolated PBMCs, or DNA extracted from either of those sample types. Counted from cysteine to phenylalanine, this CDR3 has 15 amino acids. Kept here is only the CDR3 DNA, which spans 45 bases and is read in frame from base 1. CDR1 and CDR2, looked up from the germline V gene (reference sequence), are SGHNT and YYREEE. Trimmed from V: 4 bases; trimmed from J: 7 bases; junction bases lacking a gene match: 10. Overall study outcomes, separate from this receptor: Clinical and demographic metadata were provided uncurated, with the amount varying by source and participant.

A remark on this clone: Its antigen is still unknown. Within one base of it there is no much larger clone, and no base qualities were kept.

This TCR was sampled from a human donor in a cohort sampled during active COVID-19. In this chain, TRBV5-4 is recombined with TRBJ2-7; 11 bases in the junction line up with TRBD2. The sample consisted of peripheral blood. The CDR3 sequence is CASSTPLAGVYEQYF. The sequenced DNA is TGTGCCAGCAGCACTCCACTAGCGGGAGTTTATGAGCAGTACTTC.